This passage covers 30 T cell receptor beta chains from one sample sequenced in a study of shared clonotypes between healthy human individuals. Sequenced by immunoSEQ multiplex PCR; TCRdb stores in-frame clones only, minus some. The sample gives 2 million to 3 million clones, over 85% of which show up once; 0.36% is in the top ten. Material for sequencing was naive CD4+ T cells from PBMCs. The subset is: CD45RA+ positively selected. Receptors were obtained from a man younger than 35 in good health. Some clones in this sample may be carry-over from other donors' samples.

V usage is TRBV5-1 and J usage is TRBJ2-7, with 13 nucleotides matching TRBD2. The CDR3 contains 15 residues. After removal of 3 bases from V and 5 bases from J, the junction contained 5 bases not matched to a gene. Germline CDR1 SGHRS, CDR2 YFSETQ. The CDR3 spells CASSWGLAGSDEQYF. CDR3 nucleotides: TGCGCCAGCAGCTGGGGACTAGCGGGATCCGACGAGCAGTACTTC.

The DNA for the CDR3 is TGCAGCGTTGAAGTCTATACTAACTATGGCTACACCTTC. Its protein product is CSVEVYTNYGYTF. The chain has TRBV29-1 and TRBJ1-2; D ambiguous. The CDR3 is 13 amino acids. V lost 1 base and J lost 0, with 6 bases in between. Germline CDR1 SQVTM, CDR2 ANQGSEA.

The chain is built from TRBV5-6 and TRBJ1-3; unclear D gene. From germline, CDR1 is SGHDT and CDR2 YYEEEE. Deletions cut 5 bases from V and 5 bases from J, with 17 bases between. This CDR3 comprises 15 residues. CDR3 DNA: TGTGCCAGCAGATTAGGAGCCAAGTGGCGAAACACCATATATTTT. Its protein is CASRLGAKWRNTIYF.

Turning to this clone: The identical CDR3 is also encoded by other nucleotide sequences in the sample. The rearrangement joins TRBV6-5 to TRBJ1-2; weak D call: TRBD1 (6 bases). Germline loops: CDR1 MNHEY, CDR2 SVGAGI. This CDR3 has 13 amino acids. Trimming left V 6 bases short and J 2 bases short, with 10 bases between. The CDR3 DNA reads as TGTGCCAGCAGCAGGGACAAAAACTATGGCTACACCTTC. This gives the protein CASSRDKNYGYTF.

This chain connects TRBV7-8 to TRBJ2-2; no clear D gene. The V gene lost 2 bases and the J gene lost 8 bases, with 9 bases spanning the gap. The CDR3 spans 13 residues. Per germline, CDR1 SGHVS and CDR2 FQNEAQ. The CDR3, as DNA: TGTGCCAGCAGCTTACGGTTGGCGGGGGAGCTGTTTTTT. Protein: CASSLRLAGELFF.

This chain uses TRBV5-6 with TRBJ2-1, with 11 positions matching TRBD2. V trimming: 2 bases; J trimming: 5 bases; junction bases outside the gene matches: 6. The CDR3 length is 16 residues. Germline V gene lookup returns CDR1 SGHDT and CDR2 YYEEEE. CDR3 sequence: CASSFFGTSGNNEQFF. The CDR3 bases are TGTGCCAGCAGCTTCTTCGGGACTAGCGGCAACAATGAGCAGTTCTTC.

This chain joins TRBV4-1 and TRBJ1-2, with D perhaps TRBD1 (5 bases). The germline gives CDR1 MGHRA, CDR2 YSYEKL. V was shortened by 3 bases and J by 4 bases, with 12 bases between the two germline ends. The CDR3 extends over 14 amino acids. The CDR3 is CASSQDPQGYGYTF. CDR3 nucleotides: TGCGCCAGCAGCCAGGACCCCCAGGGCTATGGCTACACCTTC.

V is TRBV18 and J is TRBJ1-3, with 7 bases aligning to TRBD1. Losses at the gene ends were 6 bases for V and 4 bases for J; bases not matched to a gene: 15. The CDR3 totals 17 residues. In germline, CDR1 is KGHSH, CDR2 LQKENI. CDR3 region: CASSLSLQGMAGNTIYF. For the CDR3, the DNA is TGTGCCAGCTCCCTATCCTTACAGGGGATGGCCGGAAACACCATATATTTT.

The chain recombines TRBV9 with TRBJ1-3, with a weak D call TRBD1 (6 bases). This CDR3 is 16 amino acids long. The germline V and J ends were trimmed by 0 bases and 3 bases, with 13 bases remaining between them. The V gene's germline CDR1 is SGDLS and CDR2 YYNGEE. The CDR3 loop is CASSVGWGQGGNTIYF. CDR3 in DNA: TGTGCCAGCAGCGTAGGCTGGGGGCAGGGTGGAAACACCATATATTTT.

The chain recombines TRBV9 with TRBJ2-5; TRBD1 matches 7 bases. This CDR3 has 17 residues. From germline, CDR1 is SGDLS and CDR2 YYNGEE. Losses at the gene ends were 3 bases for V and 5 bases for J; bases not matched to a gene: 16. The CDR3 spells CASSGADRVFTGETQYF. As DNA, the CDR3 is TGTGCCAGCAGCGGAGCAGACAGGGTATTTACTGGGGAGACCCAGTACTTC.

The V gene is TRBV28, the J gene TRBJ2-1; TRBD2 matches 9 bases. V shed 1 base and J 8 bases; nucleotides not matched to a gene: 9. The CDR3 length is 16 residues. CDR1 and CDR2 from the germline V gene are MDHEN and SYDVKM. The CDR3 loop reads CASSLSGPGTSHEQFF. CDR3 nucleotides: TGTGCCAGCAGTTTATCCGGTCCCGGGACTAGCCATGAGCAGTTCTTC.

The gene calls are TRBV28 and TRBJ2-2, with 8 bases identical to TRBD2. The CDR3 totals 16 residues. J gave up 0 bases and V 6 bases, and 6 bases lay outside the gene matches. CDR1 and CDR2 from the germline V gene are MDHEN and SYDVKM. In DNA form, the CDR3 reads TGTGCCAGCAGCCAACAGCGGGGGACGAACACCGGGGAGCTGTTTTTT. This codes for CASSQQRGTNTGELFF.

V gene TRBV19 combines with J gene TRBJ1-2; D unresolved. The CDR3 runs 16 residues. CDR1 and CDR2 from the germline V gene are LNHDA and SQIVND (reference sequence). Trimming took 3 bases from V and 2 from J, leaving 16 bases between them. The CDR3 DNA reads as TGTGCCAGTAGTATTGGCCGAGGAGGCTCCAACTATGGCTACACCTTC. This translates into CASSIGRGGSNYGYTF.

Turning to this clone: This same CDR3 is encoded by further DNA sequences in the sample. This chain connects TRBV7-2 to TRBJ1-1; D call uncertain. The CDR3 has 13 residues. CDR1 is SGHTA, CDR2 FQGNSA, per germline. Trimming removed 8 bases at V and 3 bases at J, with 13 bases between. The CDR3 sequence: CASSLVADTEAFF. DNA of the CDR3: TGTGCCAGCTCCCTAGTGGCGGACACTGAAGCTTTCTTT.

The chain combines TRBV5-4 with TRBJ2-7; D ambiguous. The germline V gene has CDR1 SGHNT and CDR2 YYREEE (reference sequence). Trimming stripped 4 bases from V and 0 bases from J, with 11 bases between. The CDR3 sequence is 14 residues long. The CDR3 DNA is TGTGCCAGCAGCGCCGGGTCCCTCTCCTACGAGCAGTACTTC. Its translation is CASSAGSLSYEQYF.

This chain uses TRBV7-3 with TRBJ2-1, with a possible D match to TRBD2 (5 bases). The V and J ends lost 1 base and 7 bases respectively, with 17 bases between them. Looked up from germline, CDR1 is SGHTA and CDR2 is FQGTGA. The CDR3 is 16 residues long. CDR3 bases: TGTGCCAGCAGCTTAATGGTGGGATCCTCGGGGAATGAGCAGTTCTTC. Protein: CASSLMVGSSGNEQFF.

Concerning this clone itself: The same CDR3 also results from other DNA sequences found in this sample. The CDR3 nucleotides are TGCGCCAGCAGCTTGCGGGGCTCCTACAATGAGCAGTTCTTC. Translating it yields CASSLRGSYNEQFF. V and J are TRBV5-1 and TRBJ2-1; D perhaps matches TRBD2 (5 bases). The CDR3 contains 14 residues. The germline V gene has CDR1 SGHRS and CDR2 YFSETQ. Trimming took off 1 base at V and 0 bases at J, with 5 bases between the two ends.

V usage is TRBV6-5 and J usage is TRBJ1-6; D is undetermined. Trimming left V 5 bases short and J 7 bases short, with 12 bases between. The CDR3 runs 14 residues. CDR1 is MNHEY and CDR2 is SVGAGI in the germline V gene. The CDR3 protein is CASSTPGGNSPLHF. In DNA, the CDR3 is TGTGCCAGCAGTACCCCCGGCGGGAATTCACCCCTCCACTTT.

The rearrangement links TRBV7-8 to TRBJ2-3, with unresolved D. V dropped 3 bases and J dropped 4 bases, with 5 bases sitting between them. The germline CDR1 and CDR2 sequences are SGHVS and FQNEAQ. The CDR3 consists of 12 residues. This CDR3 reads CASSFSADTQYF. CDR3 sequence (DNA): TGTGCCAGCAGCTTTTCGGCAGATACGCAGTATTTT.

The CDR3 sequence is CAWGLGLGELFF. CDR3 bases: TGTGCCTGGGGACTAGGTCTTGGGGAGCTGTTTTTT. The chain recombines TRBV30 with TRBJ2-2, with 7 bases aligning to TRBD2. CDR3 length: 12 residues. CDR1 is GTSNPN, CDR2 SVGIG, per germline (reference sequence). V gave up 5 bases and J gave up 8 bases; unmatched junction bases: 5. Together with reference TRBV30 and TRBJ2-2, the CDR3 gives the full variable domain: SQTIHQWPATLVQPVGSPLSLECTVEGTSNPNLYWYRQAAGRGLQLLFYSVGIGQISSEVPQNLSASRPQDRQFILSSKKLLLSDSGFYLCAWGLGLGELFFGEGSRLTVL.

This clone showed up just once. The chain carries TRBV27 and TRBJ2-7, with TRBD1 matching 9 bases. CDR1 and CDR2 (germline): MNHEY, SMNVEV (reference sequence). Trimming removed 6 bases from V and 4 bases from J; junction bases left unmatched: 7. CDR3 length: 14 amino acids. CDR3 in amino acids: CASSDGQGRYEQYF. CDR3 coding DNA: TGTGCCAGCAGCGATGGACAGGGGAGGTACGAGCAGTACTTC.

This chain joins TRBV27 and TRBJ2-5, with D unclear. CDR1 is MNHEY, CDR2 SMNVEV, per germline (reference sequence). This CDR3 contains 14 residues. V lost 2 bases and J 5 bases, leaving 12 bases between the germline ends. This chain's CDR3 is CASSLLITSETQYF. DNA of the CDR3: TGTGCCAGCAGTTTACTCATCACCAGCGAGACCCAGTACTTC.

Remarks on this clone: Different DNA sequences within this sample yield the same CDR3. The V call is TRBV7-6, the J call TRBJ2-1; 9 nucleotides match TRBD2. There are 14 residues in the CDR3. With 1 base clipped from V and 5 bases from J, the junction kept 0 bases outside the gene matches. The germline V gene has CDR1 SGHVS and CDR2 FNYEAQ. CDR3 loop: CASSLGLADNEQFF. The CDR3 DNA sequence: TGTGCCAGCAGCTTAGGACTAGCGGACAATGAGCAGTTCTTC.

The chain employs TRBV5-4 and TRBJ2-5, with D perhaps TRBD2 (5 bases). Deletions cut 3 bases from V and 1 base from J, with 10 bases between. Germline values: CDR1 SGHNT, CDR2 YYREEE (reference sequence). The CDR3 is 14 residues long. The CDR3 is CASSSQRTQETQYF. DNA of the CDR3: TGTGCCAGCAGCTCTCAGCGGACCCAAGAGACCCAGTACTTC. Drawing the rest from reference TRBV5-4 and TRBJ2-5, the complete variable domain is ETGVTQSPTHLIKTRGQQVTLRCSSQSGHNTVSWYQQALGQGPQFIFQYYREEENGRGNFPPRFSGLQFPNYSSELNVNALELDDSALYLCASSSQRTQETQYFGPGTRLLVL.

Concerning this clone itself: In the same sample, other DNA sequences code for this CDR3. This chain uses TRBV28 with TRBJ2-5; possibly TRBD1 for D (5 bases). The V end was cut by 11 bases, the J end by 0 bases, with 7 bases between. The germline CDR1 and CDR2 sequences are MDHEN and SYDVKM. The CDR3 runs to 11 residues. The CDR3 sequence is CASTDQETQYF. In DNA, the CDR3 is TGTGCCTCGACAGACCAAGAGACCCAGTACTTC.

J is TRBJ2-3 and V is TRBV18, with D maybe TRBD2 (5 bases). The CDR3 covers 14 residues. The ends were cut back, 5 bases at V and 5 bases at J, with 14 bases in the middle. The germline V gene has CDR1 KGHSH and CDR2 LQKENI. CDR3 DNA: TGTGCCAGCTCAGAGGGTCTAGGTCAAGATACGCAGTATTTT. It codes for CASSEGLGQDTQYF.

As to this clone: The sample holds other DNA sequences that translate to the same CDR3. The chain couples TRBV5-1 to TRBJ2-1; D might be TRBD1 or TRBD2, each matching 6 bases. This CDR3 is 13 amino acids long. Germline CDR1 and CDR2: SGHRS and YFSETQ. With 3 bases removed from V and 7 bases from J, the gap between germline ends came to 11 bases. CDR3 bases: TGCGCCAGCAGCTCACAAGGGGGGAATGAGCAGTTCTTC. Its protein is CASSSQGGNEQFF.

CDR3 nucleotide sequence: TGTGCCAGCTCACCGATTAGGGAGTTGGGCGAGCAGTACTTC. Translation: CASSPIRELGEQYF. The rearrangement joins TRBV18 to TRBJ2-7, with a weak D call TRBD2 (5 bases). The ends were cut back, 3 bases at V and 6 bases at J, with 15 bases in the middle. The germline V gene has CDR1 KGHSH and CDR2 LQKENI. The CDR3 loop spans 14 amino acids.

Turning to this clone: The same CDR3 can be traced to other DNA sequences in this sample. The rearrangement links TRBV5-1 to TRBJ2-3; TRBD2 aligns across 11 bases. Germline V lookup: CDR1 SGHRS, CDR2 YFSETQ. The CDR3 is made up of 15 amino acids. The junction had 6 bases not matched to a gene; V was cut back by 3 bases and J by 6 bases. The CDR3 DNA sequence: TGCGCCAGCAGCTGGGGGACTAGCGGAGGGGATACGCAGTATTTT. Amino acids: CASSWGTSGGDTQYF.

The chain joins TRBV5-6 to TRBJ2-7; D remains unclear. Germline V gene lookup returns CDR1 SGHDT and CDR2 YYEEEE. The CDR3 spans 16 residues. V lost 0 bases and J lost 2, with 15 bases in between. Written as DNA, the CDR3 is TGTGCCAGCAGCTTGGGGGCCTTCCGTGGGGCCTACGAGCAGTACTTC. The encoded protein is CASSLGAFRGAYEQYF.